This T cell receptor (beta chain) was recorded in a study of blood T cells in healthy people across ages. The second PCR ran roughly 7 to 12 cycles with a sample-barcoded 5' primer and J-beta primers. TCRdb redid the calling of the 5' RACE reads with MiXCR, one entry per CDR3 protein. The sample holds some 1,800,000 distinct CDR3 sequences, about two fifths seen once. With 5 bases clipped from V and 12 bases from J, the junction kept 7 bases outside the gene matches. This CDR3 is built from 13 residues. The sample taken for sequencing was blood. The chain combines TRBV12-3 or TRBV12-4 with TRBJ1-6; 7 positions match TRBD1. This clonotype was sampled from a human donor in good health. CDR3 sequence reads: CASSMTGTRPLHF. CDR3 bases: TGTGCCAGCAGTATGACAGGGACAAGACCCCTCCACTTT.